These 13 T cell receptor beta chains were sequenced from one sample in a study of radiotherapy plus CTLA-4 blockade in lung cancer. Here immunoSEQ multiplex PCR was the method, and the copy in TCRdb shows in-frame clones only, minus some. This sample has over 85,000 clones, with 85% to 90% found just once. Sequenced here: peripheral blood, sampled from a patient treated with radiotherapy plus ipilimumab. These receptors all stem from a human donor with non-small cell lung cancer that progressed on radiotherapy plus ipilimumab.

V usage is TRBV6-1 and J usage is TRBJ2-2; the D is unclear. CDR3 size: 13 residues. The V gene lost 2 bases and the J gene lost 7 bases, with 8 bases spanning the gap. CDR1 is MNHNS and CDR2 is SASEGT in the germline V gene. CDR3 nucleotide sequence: TGTGCCAGCAGTGAAACGATGATCGGGGAGCTGTTTTTT. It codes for CASSETMIGELFF.

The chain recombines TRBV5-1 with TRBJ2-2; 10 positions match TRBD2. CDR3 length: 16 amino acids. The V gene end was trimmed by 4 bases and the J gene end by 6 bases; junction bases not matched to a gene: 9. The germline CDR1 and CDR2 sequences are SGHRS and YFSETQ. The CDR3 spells CASSGPLAGVAGELFF. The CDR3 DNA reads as TGCGCCAGCAGCGGACCTCTAGCGGGAGTCGCCGGGGAGCTGTTTTTT. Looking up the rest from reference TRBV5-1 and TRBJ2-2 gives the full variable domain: KAGVTQTPRYLIKTRGQQVTLSCSPISGHRSVSWYQQTPGQGLQFLFEYFSETQRNKGNFPGRFSGRQFSNSRSEMNVSTLELGDSALYLCASSGPLAGVAGELFFGEGSRLTVL.

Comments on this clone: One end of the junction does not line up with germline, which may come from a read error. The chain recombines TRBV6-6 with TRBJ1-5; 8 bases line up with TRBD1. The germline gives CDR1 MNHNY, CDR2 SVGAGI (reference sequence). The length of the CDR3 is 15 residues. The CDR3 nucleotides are TGTGCCAGCAGTGACTCCGGACAGGGACTACAGCCCCAGCATTTT. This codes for CASSDSGQGLQPQHF.

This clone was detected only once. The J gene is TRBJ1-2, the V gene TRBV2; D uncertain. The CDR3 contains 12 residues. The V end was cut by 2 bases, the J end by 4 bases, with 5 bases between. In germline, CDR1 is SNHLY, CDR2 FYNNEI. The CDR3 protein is CASSELPYGYTF. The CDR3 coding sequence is TGTGCCAGCAGTGAACTACCCTATGGCTACACCTTC. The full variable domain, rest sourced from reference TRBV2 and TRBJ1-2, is EPEVTQTPSHQVTQMGQEVILRCVPISNHLYFYWYRQILGQKVEFLVSFYNNEISEKSEIFDDQFSVERPDGSNFTLKIRSTKLEDSAMYFCASSELPYGYTFGSGTRLTVV.

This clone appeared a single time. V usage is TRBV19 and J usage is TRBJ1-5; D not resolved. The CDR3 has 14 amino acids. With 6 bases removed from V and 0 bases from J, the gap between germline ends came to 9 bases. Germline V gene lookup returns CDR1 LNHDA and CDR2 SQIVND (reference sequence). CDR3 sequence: CASRAAYSNQPQHF. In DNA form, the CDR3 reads TGTGCCAGTAGAGCGGCCTATAGCAATCAGCCCCAGCATTTT.

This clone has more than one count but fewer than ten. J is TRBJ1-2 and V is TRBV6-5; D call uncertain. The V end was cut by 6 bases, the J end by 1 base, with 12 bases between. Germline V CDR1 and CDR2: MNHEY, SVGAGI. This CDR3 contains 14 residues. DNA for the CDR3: TGTGCCAGCAGCCGCCTTCAAAGTAACTATGGCTACACCTTC. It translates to CASSRLQSNYGYTF.

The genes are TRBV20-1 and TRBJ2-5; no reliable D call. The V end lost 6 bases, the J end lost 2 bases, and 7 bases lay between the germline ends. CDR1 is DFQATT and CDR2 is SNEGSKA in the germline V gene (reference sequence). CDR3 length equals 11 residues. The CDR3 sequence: CSAGRQETQYF. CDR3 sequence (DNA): TGCAGTGCCGGTAGGCAAGAGACCCAGTACTTC.

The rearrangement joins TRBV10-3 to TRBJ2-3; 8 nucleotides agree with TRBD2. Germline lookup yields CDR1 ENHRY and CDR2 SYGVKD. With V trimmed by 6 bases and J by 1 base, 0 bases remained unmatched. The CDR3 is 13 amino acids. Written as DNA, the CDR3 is TGTGCCATCAGAGCGGGAGGCACAGATACGCAGTATTTT. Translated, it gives CAIRAGGTDTQYF.

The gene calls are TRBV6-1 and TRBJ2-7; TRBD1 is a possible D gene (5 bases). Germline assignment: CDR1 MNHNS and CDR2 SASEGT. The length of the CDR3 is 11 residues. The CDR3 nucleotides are TGTGCACTAATGGGGCCATCGGAGCAGTACTTC. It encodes CALMGPSEQYF.

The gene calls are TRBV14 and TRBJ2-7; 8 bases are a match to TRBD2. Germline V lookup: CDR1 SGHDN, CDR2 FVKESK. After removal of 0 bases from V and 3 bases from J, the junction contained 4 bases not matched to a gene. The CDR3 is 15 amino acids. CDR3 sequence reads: CASSQDGAGGYEQYF. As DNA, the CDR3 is TGTGCCAGCAGCCAAGACGGTGCGGGAGGCTACGAGCAGTACTTC.

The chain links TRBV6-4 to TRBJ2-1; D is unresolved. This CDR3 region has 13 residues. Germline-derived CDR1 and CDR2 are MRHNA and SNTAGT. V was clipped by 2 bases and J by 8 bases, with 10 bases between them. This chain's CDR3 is CASSDGVQDEQFF. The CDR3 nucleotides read TGTGCCAGCAGTGACGGGGTCCAGGATGAGCAGTTCTTC.

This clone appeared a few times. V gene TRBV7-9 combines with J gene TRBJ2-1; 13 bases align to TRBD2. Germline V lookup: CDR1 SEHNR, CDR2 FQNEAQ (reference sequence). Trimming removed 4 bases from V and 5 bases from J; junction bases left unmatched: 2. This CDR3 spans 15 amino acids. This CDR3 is CASSSTSGGDNEQFF. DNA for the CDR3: TGTGCCAGCAGCTCTACTAGCGGGGGGGACAATGAGCAGTTCTTC.

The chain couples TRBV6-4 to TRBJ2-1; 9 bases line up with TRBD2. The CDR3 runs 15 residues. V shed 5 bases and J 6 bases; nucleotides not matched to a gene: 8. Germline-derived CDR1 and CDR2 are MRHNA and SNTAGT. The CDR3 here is CASSRLADRSNEQFF. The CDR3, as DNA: TGTGCCAGCAGTCGACTAGCGGATAGAAGCAATGAGCAGTTCTTC.